The rows below give T cell receptor beta chains drawn from one sample of a study of T cell repertoires in cytomegalovirus infection. No antigen is known for these receptors. TCRdb reprocessed the reads with MiXCR, giving one entry per CDR3 protein. The sample lists some 920,000 distinct CDR3 sequences; roughly 31% were seen once. The sample was cultured CD8+ T cells from PBMCs, taken from culture after CMV antigen stimulation. The receptor set was obtained from a human donor in good health (CMV status not recorded). Some clones in this sample may be carry-over from other donors' samples. Both conserved end residues are part of each CDR3. D genes are given only for firm matches. Part of the rows lack a size; the others show once, few, many or a class for expanded clones.

J: TRBJ2-7
D: TRBD2
size: .
V: TRBV20-1
CDR3: CSARDNVLAGLNSYEQYF
DNA: TGCAGTGCTAGAGATAACGTCCTAGCGGGTTTAAACTCCTACGAGCAGTACTTC

J: TRBJ2-7
D: TRBD1
size: .
V: TRBV6-1
CDR3: CASSEPRTGLYEQYF
DNA: TGTGCCAGCAGTGAGCCGAGGACAGGGCTCTACGAGCAGTACTTC

J: TRBJ2-4
D: TRBD2
size: few
V: TRBV6-5
CDR3: CASSSRGGENIQYF
DNA: TGTGCCAGCAGTTCCCGCGGGGGAGAAAACATTCAGTACTTC

J: TRBJ1-2
D: TRBD1
size: .
V: TRBV7-9
CDR3: CASSSGTAGGYTF
DNA: TGTGCCAGCAGCTCCGGGACAGCTGGTGGCTACACCTTC

J: TRBJ1-1
D: .
size: few
V: TRBV7-9
CDR3: CASSLSFGSSPNTEAFF
DNA: TGTGCCAGCAGCTTAAGTTTTGGGAGTTCACCGAACACTGAAGCTTTCTTT

J: TRBJ1-4
D: .
size: .
V: TRBV24-1
CDR3: CATGSGTNEKLFF
DNA: TGTGCCACCGGGTCGGGGACTAATGAAAAACTGTTTTTT

J: TRBJ1-1
D: .
size: .
V: TRBV4-2
CDR3: CASSQDKGTRDTEAFF
DNA: TGTGCCAGCAGCCAAGATAAAGGGACGAGGGACACTGAAGCTTTCTTT

J: TRBJ1-1
D: .
size: many
V: TRBV7-2
CDR3: CASSGQAGMDTEAFF
DNA: TGTGCCAGCAGCGGCCAGGCGGGCATGGACACTGAAGCTTTCTTT

J: TRBJ2-2
D: TRBD1
size: .
V: TRBV11-2
CDR3: CASSLYPKGAGGNTGELFF
DNA: TGTGCCAGCAGCCTCTACCCTAAGGGGGCCGGCGGGAACACCGGGGAGCTGTTTTTT

J: TRBJ1-2
D: .
size: .
V: TRBV3-1
CDR3: CASSQVGQGDGYTF
DNA: TGTGCCAGCAGCCAAGTGGGGCAGGGTGACGGCTACACCTTC

J: TRBJ2-1
D: .
size: many
V: TRBV7-9
CDR3: CASSLGSPSYNEQFF
DNA: TGTGCCAGCAGCTTAGGGTCTCCCTCCTACAATGAGCAGTTCTTC

J: TRBJ2-1
D: TRBD1
size: .
V: TRBV11-1
CDR3: CASSEQGDSYSYNEQFF
DNA: TGTGCCAGCTCCGAACAGGGGGACTCGTACTCCTACAATGAGCAGTTCTTC

J: TRBJ2-1
D: .
size: few
V: TRBV7-6
CDR3: CASSPVAGAPYNEQFF
DNA: TGTGCCAGCAGCCCCGTGGCAGGGGCCCCCTACAATGAGCAGTTCTTC

J: TRBJ2-2
D: .
size: many
V: TRBV7-8
CDR3: CASSFAGTGGTSGNTGELFF
DNA: TGTGCCAGCAGCTTTGCGGGGACAGGGGGGACTAGCGGGAACACCGGGGAGCTGTTTTTT

J: TRBJ1-1
D: TRBD1
size: many
V: TRBV7-9
CDR3: CASSLSNRGRGNTEAFF
DNA: TGTGCCAGCAGCTTAAGTAACAGGGGAAGGGGGAACACTGAAGCTTTCTTT

J: TRBJ1-5
D: .
size: .
V: TRBV4-1
CDR3: CASSHLGTGQPQHF
DNA: TGCGCCAGCAGCCACCTGGGGACGGGGCAGCCCCAGCATTTT

J: TRBJ1-2
D: .
size: .
V: TRBV27
CDR3: CASSSFLESLEYGYTF
DNA: TGTGCCAGCAGTTCGTTTTTGGAGTCTCTGGAGTATGGCTACACCTTC

J: TRBJ2-2
D: TRBD1
size: many
V: TRBV7-6
CDR3: CATDAHPDQGESTGELFF
DNA: TGTGCCACCGATGCCCATCCCGATCAGGGGGAGAGCACCGGGGAGCTGTTTTTT

J: TRBJ1-1
D: TRBD1
size: .
V: TRBV6-5
CDR3: CASSYNPNGTGTKNTEAFF
DNA: TGTGCCAGCAGTTACAACCCCAACGGGACAGGGACGAAGAACACTGAAGCTTTCTTT

J: TRBJ1-5
D: .
size: .
V: TRBV6-6
CDR3: CASSYQTRNQPQHF
DNA: TGTGCCAGCAGTTACCAGACACGCAATCAGCCCCAGCATTTT

J: TRBJ1-1
D: .
size: few
V: TRBV19
CDR3: CASSFRQTKNTEAFF
DNA: TGTGCCAGTAGTTTTCGACAGACGAAGAACACTGAAGCTTTCTTT

J: TRBJ2-5
D: TRBD1
size: .
V: TRBV27
CDR3: CASSPRRTGKETQYF
DNA: TGTGCCAGCAGTCCTCGACGGACAGGGAAAGAGACCCAGTACTTC

J: TRBJ1-6
D: .
size: .
V: TRBV25-1
CDR3: CARSESSPNSPLHF
DNA: TGTGCCCGCAGTGAAAGCAGCCCTAATTCACCCCTCCACTTT

J: TRBJ1-6
D: TRBD1
size: .
V: TRBV7-6
CDR3: CASRGQGGSPFHF
DNA: TGTGCCAGCAGAGGACAGGGTGGTTCACCCTTCCACTTT

J: TRBJ2-1
D: TRBD2
size: few
V: TRBV10-2
CDR3: CASSGLAGGLRSYNEQFF
DNA: TGCGCCAGCAGCGGACTAGCGGGGGGCCTTCGCTCCTACAATGAGCAGTTCTTC

J: TRBJ1-1
D: TRBD1
size: .
V: TRBV4-2
CDR3: CASTTGRNTEAFF
DNA: TGTGCCAGCACGACAGGGAGGAACACTGAAGCTTTCTTT

J: TRBJ2-7
D: TRBD1
size: few
V: TRBV19
CDR3: CASSPNSGTGIHEQYF
DNA: TGTGCCAGTAGTCCAAACTCCGGGACAGGGATCCACGAGCAGTACTTC

J: TRBJ1-5
D: .
size: .
V: TRBV4-3
CDR3: CASSRDLRWPQHF
DNA: TGCGCCAGCAGCCGGGACCTCAGGTGGCCCCAGCATTTT